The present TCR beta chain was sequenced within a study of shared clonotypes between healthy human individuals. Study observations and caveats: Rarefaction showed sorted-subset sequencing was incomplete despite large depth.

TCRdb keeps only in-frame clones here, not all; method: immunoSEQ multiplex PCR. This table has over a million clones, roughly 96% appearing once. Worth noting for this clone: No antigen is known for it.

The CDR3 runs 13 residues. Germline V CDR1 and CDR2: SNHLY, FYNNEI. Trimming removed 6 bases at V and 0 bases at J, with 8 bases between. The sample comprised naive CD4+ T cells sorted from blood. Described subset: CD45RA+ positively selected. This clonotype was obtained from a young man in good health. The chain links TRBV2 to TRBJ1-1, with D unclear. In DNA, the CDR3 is TGTGCCAGCAGGGGTGAGGTGAACACTGAAGCTTTCTTT. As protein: CASRGEVNTEAFF.